This T cell receptor (beta chain) came from a study of PD-L1 blockade in urothelial cancer. Study information: Between 0 and 3 chemotherapy regimens preceded treatment for each patient. Blood samples had a median of around 150,000 T cells.

J lost 5 bases, V lost 6 bases, and 14 bases had no gene match. This CDR3 contains 17 residues. CDR1 and CDR2 (germline): MDHEN, SYDVKM. The study enrolled patients with locally advanced or metastatic urothelial carcinoma. Patients yielded 1 to 8 samples each, pretreatment and on-treatment. The method was immunoSEQ multiplex PCR; TCRdb's version includes in-frame clones alone and lacks a portion of them. Of under 120,000 clones in the sample, approximately 85% were seen once. V is TRBV28 and J is TRBJ1-5; 9 positions agree with TRBD1. This receptor was taken from a man aged 50 or older with urothelial cancer. Sample: PBMCs, taken around atezolizumab (anti-PD-L1) treatment. CDR3: CASRGSPGQGTDQPQHF. The CDR3, as DNA: TGTGCCAGCAGGGGAAGTCCGGGACAGGGTACGGATCAGCCCCAGCATTTT.